The sequence of this T cell receptor (beta chain) was determined in a study of beta chain features in type 1 diabetes. About the research overall: Patients were similar to healthy donors in age and gender (as well as in cell yields).

What was sequenced were expressed TCRB transcripts, since all of the isolated RNA had been reverse transcribed. TCRdb's copy holds only in-frame clones and misses some; the assay was immunoSEQ multiplex PCR. The sample records about 470,000 clones, 30% being singletons. V was pared by 4 bases and J by 6 bases, with 7 bases between. The CDR3 spans 11 residues. The germline gives CDR1 SQVTM, CDR2 ANQGSEA. Study observations and caveats: More deletions and fewer insertions at VDJ junctions were found in patients with type 1 diabetes. Significant though moderate, a shortening of TCRB CDR3s appeared in all four CD4+ subsets of Type 1 diabetes patients.

Concerning this clone itself: Antigen unknown.

This clonotype originated in a man younger than 35 in good health. This chain connects TRBV29-1 to TRBJ2-1, with unresolved D. The sequencing sample was made of naive CD4+ T cells from blood. The CDR3 sequence is CSVGEFNEQFF. DNA of the CDR3: TGCAGCGTTGGCGAATTCAATGAGCAGTTCTTC.